This TCR beta chain was obtained from a study of identical twins' blood T cells. Study context: About 50 million reads covered about six alpha-chain and about six beta-chain libraries. General study results and limits: Shared CDR3 clonotype counts between two donors mainly tracked the product of their cloneset sizes, twins included.

Per the original methods: Per-library CDR3 reads ranged roughly 2 to 4 million; clonotypes, ~95,000 to ~550,000. TCRdb independently ran MiXCR on the 5' RACE reads; one entry per CDR3 protein. Clone size and V and J calls follow TCRdb, not the original study. The profile shows a few hundred thousand distinct CDR3 sequences, approximately 30% of them singletons. This clonotype was detected a few times. Its antigen is not identified. Donors were six healthy women in three monozygous twin pairs. The CDR3 extends over 13 amino acids. Germline V gene lookup returns CDR1 SQVTM and CDR2 ANQGSEA. The sequence derives from a woman between 18 and 55 years old in good health. The sample comprised PBMCs. This chain connects TRBV29-1 to TRBJ2-1, with D unclear. The CDR3 is CRVWESSYNEQFF. CDR3 DNA: TGCAGAGTTTGGGAAAGCTCCTACAATGAGCAGTTCTTC.